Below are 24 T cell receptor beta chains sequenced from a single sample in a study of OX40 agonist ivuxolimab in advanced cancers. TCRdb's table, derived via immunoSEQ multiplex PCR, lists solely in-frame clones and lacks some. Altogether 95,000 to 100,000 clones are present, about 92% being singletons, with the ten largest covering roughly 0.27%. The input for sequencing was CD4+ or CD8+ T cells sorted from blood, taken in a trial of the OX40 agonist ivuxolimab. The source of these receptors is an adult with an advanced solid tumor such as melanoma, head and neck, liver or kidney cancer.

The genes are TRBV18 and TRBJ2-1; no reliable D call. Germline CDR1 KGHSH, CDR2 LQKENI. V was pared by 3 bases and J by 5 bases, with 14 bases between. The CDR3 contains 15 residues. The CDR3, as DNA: TGTGCCAGCTCACCGAGGTTTGAAGGAGACAATGAGCAGTTCTTC. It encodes CASSPRFEGDNEQFF.

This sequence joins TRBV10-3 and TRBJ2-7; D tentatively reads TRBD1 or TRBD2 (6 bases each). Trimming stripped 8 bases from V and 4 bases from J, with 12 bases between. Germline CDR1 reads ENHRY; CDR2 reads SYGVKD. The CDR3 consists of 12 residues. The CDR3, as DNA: TGTGCCATCGCAAGGGGGGAGTACGAGCAGTACGTC. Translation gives CAIARGEYEQYV.

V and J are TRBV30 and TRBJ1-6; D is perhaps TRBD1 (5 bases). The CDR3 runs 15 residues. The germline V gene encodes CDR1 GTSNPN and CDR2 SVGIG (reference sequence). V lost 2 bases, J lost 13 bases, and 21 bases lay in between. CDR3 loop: CAWSFQSGLGAPLHF. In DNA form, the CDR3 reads TGTGCCTGGAGTTTCCAATCGGGACTTGGTGCGCCCCTCCACTTT.

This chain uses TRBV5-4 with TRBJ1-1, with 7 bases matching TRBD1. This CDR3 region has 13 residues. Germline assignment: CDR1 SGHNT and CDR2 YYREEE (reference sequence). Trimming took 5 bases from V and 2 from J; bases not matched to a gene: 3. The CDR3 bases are TGTGCCAGCAGGTACAGGGGCAACACTGAAGCTTTCTTT. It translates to CASRYRGNTEAFF.

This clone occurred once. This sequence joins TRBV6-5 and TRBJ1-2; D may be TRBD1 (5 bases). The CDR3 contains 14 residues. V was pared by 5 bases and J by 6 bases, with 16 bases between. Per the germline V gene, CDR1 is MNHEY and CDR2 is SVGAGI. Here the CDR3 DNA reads TGTGCCAGCAGTGGGGGAACGGGGGTTAATGGCTACACCTTC. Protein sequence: CASSGGTGVNGYTF.

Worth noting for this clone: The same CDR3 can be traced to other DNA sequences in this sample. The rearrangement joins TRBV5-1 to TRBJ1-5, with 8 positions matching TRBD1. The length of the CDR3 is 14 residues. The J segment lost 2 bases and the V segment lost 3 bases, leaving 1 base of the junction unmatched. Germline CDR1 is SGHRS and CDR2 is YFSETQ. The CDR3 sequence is CASSSGQGNQPQHF. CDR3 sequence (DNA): TGCGCCAGCAGCTCGGGACAGGGCAATCAGCCCCAGCATTTT.

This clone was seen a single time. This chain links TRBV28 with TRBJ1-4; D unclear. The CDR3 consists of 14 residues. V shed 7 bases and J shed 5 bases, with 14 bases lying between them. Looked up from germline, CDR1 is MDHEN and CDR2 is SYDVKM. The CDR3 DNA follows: TGTGCCAGCACCGTTTTGGGTTCGAATGAAAAACTGTTTTTT. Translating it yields CASTVLGSNEKLFF.

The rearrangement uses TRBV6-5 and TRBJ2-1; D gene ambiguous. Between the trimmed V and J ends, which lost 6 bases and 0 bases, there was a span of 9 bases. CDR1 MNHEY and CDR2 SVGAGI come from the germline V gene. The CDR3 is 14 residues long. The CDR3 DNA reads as TGTGCCAGCAGGGTGATGAGCTCCTACAATGAGCAGTTCTTC. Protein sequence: CASRVMSSYNEQFF.

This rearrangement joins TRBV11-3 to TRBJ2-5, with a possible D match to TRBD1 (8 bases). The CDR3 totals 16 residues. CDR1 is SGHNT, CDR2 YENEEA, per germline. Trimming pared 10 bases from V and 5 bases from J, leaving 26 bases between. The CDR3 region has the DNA TGTGCCACCTCGATTTGGACAGGGAGGGTCGGGGAGACCCAGTACTTC. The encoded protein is CATSIWTGRVGETQYF.

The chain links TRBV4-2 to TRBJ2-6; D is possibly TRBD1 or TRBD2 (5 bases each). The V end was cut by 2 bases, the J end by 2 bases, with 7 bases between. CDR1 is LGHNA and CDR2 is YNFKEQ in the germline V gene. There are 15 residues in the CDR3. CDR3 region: CASSQRDAGANVLTF. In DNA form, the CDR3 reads TGTGCCAGCAGCCAAAGGGACGCTGGGGCCAACGTCCTGACTTTC.

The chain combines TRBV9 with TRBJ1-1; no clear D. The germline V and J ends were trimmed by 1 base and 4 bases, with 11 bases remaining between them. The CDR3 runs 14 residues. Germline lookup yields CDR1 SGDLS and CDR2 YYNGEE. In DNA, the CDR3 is TGTGCCAGCAGCGTAAATAGTCGGGGCACTGAAGCTTTCTTT. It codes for CASSVNSRGTEAFF.

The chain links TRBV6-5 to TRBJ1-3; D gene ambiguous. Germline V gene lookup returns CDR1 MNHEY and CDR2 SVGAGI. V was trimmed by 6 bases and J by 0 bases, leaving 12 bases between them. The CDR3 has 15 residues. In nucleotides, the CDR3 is TGTGCCAGCAGCGGCCGAGGGCACTCTGGAAACACCATATATTTT. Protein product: CASSGRGHSGNTIYF.

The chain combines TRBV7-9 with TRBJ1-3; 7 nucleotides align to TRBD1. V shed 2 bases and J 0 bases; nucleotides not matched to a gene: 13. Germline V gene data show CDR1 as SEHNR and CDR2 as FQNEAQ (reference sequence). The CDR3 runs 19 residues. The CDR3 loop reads CASSLPGQEAAISGNTIYF. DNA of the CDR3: TGTGCCAGCAGCTTACCCGGACAGGAAGCTGCTATCTCTGGAAACACCATATATTTT.

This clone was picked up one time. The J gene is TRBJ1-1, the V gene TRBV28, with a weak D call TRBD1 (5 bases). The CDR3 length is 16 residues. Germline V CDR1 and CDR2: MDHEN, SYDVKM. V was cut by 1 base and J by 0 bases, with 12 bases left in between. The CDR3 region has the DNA TGTGCCAGCAGTTTATTCTCAGGGACCCTGAACACTGAAGCTTTCTTT. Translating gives CASSLFSGTLNTEAFF. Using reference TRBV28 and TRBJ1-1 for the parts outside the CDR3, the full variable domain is DVKVTQSSRYLVKRTGEKVFLECVQDMDHENMFWYRQDPGLGLRLIYFSYDVKMKEKGDIPEGYSVSREKKERFSLILESASTNQTSMYLCASSLFSGTLNTEAFFGQGTRLTVV.

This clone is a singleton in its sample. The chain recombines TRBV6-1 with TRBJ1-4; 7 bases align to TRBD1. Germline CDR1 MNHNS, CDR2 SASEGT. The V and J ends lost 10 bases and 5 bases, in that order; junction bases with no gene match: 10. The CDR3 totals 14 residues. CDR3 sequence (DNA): TGTGCCACCCGAGACAGGGCCTTCAATGAAAAACTGTTTTTT. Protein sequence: CATRDRAFNEKLFF.

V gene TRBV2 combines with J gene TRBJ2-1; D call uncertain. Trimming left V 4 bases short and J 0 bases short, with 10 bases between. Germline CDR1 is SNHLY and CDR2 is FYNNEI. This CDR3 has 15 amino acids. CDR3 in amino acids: CASSASLSSYNEQFF. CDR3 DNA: TGTGCCAGCAGTGCCTCCCTGAGCTCCTACAATGAGCAGTTCTTC.

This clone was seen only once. The CDR3 DNA sequence: TGTGCCAGCAGCCGGGGACAGTTCGGAAACACCATATATTTT. Translation: CASSRGQFGNTIYF. The V gene is TRBV5-5, the J gene TRBJ1-3; 7 nucleotides align to TRBD1. V was pared by 4 bases and J by 4 bases, with 5 bases of the junction left unmatched. The germline gives CDR1 SGHKS, CDR2 YYEKEE (reference sequence). This CDR3 is 14 amino acids long.

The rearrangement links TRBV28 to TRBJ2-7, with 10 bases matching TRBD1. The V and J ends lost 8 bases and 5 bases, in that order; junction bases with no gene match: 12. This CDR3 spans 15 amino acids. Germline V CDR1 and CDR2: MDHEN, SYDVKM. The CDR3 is CASSQPGQGNDEQYF. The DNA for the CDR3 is TGTGCCAGCTCCCAGCCGGGACAGGGGAACGACGAGCAGTACTTC.

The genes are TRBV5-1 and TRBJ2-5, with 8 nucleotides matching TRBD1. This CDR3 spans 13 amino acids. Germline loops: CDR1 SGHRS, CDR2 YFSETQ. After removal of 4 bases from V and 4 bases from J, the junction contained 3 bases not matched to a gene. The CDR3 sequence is CASSRTGPETQYF. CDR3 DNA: TGCGCCAGCAGCCGGACAGGGCCAGAGACCCAGTACTTC. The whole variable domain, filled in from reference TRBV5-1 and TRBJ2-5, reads KAGVTQTPRYLIKTRGQQVTLSCSPISGHRSVSWYQQTPGQGLQFLFEYFSETQRNKGNFPGRFSGRQFSNSRSEMNVSTLELGDSALYLCASSRTGPETQYFGPGTRLLVL.

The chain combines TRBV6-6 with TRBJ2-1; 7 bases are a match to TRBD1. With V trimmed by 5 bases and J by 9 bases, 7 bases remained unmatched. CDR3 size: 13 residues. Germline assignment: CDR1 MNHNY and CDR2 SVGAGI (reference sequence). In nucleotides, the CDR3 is TGTGCCAGCAGTCCGAAGGGGGCGCTTGAGCAGTTCTTC. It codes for CASSPKGALEQFF.

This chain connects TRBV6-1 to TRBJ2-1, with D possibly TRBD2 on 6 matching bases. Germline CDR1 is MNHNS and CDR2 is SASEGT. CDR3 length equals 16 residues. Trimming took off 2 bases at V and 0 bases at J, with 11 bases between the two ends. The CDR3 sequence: CASSENPGSSYNEQFF. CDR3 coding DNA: TGTGCCAGCAGTGAAAATCCCGGGAGCTCCTACAATGAGCAGTTCTTC.

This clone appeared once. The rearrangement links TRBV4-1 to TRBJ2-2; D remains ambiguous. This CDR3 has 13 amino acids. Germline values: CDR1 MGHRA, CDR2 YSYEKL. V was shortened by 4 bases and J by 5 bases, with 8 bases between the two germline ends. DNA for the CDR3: TGCGCCAGCAGCCTTTGGACGACCGGGGAGCTGTTTTTT. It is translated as CASSLWTTGELFF.

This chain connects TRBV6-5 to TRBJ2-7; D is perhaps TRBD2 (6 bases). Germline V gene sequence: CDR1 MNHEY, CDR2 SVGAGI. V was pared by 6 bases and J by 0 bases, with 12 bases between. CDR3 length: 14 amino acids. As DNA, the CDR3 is TGTGCCAGCAGGGAGGGACGGAGCTCCTACGAGCAGTACTTC. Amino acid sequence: CASREGRSSYEQYF.

The chain's CDR3 is CASSSGVSGNTEAFF. The CDR3 nucleotides are TGTGCCAGCAGCTCAGGAGTCTCTGGGAACACTGAAGCTTTCTTT. V and J are TRBV7-2 and TRBJ1-1; D remains ambiguous. The germline V gene has CDR1 SGHTA and CDR2 FQGNSA. The CDR3 has 15 residues. V was trimmed by 4 bases and J by 1 base, leaving 13 bases between them.